This T cell receptor beta chain was sequenced for a study of T cells after yellow fever vaccination. Whole-study context: Fractions with few cells were prepared using SMART-Seq v4 Ultra Low Input.

5'RACE template switching generated TCR cDNA, adding a universal primer site and UMIs. TCRdb analysed the 5' RACE reads with MiXCR anew, one entry per CDR3 protein. The table includes 510,000 or so distinct CDR3 sequences, less than 20% detected once. Findings and limits, study-wide: Re-detected after boosting: most primary clones, approximately 97% of CD4 and over 80% of CD8.

Unmatched junction bases numbered 11, after V lost 3 bases and J lost 10 bases. The CDR3 covers 14 residues. Germline lookup yields CDR1 SQVTM and CDR2 ANQGSEA. This clonotype was seen more than once but under ten times. Its target is not known. The sample here was PBMCs, taken 15 days after the yellow fever booster vaccination. This receptor was identified in a man younger than 45 who received the YFV17D yellow fever vaccine. V and J are TRBV29-1 and TRBJ2-1; 8 nucleotides line up with TRBD1. CDR3 protein: CSVDLTGVLLEQFF. CDR3 sequence (DNA): TGCAGCGTTGATTTGACAGGGGTACTATTGGAGCAGTTCTTC.